The 4 T cell receptor beta chains listed next were all sequenced from one sample in a study of CD8+CD57+ T cells in acquired aplastic anemia. Genomic DNA templated the TCR beta VDJ and CDR3 profiling. TCRdb re-called the reads with MiXCR, one entry per CDR3 protein. The data contain 200,000 or so distinct CDR3 sequences, 64% of them seen just once; the ten biggest clones take up around 42%. Sequencing used sorted CD4+, CD8+, or CD8+CD57+ T cells (not recorded which) from PBMCs. Every receptor here comes from a human donor with severe aplastic anemia or a healthy control (not recorded which).

The chain uses TRBV7-9 and TRBJ2-5; possible D gene TRBD2, 5 bases. This CDR3 comprises 15 residues. The V gene lost 5 bases and the J gene lost 4 bases, with 17 bases spanning the gap. From germline, CDR1 is SEHNR and CDR2 FQNEAQ (reference sequence). CDR3 sequence reads: CASSPWTGSLETQYF. CDR3 bases: TGTGCCAGCAGCCCTTGGACGGGGTCTTTAGAGACCCAGTACTTC.

The chain uses TRBV7-3 and TRBJ2-2; D perhaps matches TRBD2 (5 bases). This CDR3 has 16 amino acids. The germline V and J ends were trimmed by 7 bases and 1 base, with 16 bases remaining between them. Germline CDR1 reads SGHTA; CDR2 reads FQGTGA. The CDR3 coding sequence is TGTGCCAGCAACGCCATAGGAGGCAGGAACACCGGGGAGCTGTTTTTT. This encodes CASNAIGGRNTGELFF. Drawing the rest from reference TRBV7-3 and TRBJ2-2, the complete variable domain is GAGVSQTPSNKVTEKGKYVELRCDPISGHTALYWYRQSLGQGPEFLIYFQGTGAADDSGLPNDRFFAVRPEGSVSTLKIQRTERGDSAVYLCASNAIGGRNTGELFFGEGSRLTVL.

In its sample, this clonotype was seen many times. The rearrangement joins TRBV11-2 to TRBJ2-7, with TRBD1 matching 10 bases. The CDR3 has 14 amino acids. With V trimmed by 3 bases and J by 8 bases, 7 bases remained unmatched. CDR1 SGHAT and CDR2 FQNNGV come from the germline V gene. The CDR3, as DNA: TGTGCCAGCAGCTTCGGGACAGGGGCGACGCAGCAGTACTTC. Its protein product is CASSFGTGATQQYF.

V gene TRBV7-6 combines with J gene TRBJ1-5; TRBD1 might be the D (5 bases). V lost 6 bases, J lost 5 bases, and 14 bases lay in between. The CDR3 has 14 residues. Germline-derived CDR1 and CDR2 are SGHVS and FNYEAQ. The CDR3: CASSPGAGDQPQHF. CDR3 DNA: TGTGCCAGCAGTCCCGGGGCTGGGGATCAGCCCCAGCATTTT.